Listed below are T cell receptor beta chains from one sample, sequenced in a study of OX40 agonist ivuxolimab in advanced cancers. TCRdb's copy holds only in-frame clones and misses some; the assay was immunoSEQ multiplex PCR. The sample yields some 70,000 clones, 65% to 90% seen once. This sample comprised CD4+ or CD8+ T cells sorted from blood, obtained in a trial of the OX40 agonist ivuxolimab. The receptors shown here come from an adult with an advanced solid tumor such as melanoma, head and neck, liver or kidney cancer. Both conserved end residues are part of each CDR3. Each record gives: CDR3 DNA, CDR3 protein, D gene, J gene, clone size, V gene. D genes are given only for firm matches. Only part of the rows carry a size: once, few, many, or a class if the clone is expanded.

CDR3nt: TGCGCCAGCTCCCCACCCGGGAGCCTAGGCACTGAAGCTTTCTTT; CDR3aa: CASSPPGSLGTEAFF; d_gene: -; j_gene: TRBJ1-1; abundance: -; v_gene: TRBV10-2
CDR3nt: TGTGCCAGCAGCTTACGGGGGCAATCGGTGCAGTTCTTC; CDR3aa: CASSLRGQSVQFF; d_gene: -; j_gene: TRBJ2-1; abundance: -; v_gene: TRBV5-6
CDR3nt: TGTGCCAGCAGCTTACAACAGGGGGCGGCAAGTGGCAATCAGCCCCAGCATTTT; CDR3aa: CASSLQQGAASGNQPQHF; d_gene: TRBD1; j_gene: TRBJ1-5; abundance: -; v_gene: TRBV7-8
CDR3nt: TGCGCCAGCAGCTTGCTAGCGGGGGTCGGGGAGCTGTTTTTT; CDR3aa: CASSLLAGVGELFF; d_gene: TRBD2; j_gene: TRBJ2-2; abundance: -; v_gene: TRBV5-1
CDR3nt: TGTGCCAGCAGCCCGATGGTAGCGGGGGTGGGCAATGAGCAGTTCTTC; CDR3aa: CASSPMVAGVGNEQFF; d_gene: TRBD2; j_gene: TRBJ2-1; abundance: -; v_gene: TRBV11-1
CDR3nt: TGTGCCAGCTCATCGACAGGGGCCGGGAGCACAGATACGCAGTATTTT; CDR3aa: CASSSTGAGSTDTQYF; d_gene: TRBD1; j_gene: TRBJ2-3; abundance: -; v_gene: TRBV18
CDR3nt: TGTGCCAGCAGCTTGGGAAGGGGGGGTTACGAGCAGTACTTC; CDR3aa: CASSLGRGGYEQYF; d_gene: -; j_gene: TRBJ2-7; abundance: -; v_gene: TRBV7-2
CDR3nt: TGTGCCAGCAGCCTCCAAAGGGGTGGCTCCTACGAGCAGTACTTC; CDR3aa: CASSLQRGGSYEQYF; d_gene: -; j_gene: TRBJ2-7; abundance: few; v_gene: TRBV7-6
CDR3nt: TGTGCCGACAGGGTGGGCATGAACACTGAAGCTTTCTTT; CDR3aa: CADRVGMNTEAFF; d_gene: TRBD1; j_gene: TRBJ1-1; abundance: -; v_gene: TRBV2
CDR3nt: TGTGCCAGCAGCGCGATTGGGGGGAAAAGGGGCACAGATACGCAGTATTTT; CDR3aa: CASSAIGGKRGTDTQYF; d_gene: -; j_gene: TRBJ2-3; abundance: -; v_gene: TRBV7-9
CDR3nt: TGTGCCATCAGTCCGACAGGGGTAGACTATGGCTACACCTTC; CDR3aa: CAISPTGVDYGYTF; d_gene: TRBD1; j_gene: TRBJ1-2; abundance: -; v_gene: TRBV10-3
CDR3nt: TGTGCCAGCCGGCGGCAGCCTAACACCGGGGAGCTGTTTTTT; CDR3aa: CASRRQPNTGELFF; d_gene: -; j_gene: TRBJ2-2; abundance: -; v_gene: TRBV2
CDR3nt: TGTGCCAGCAGTGACGGGGGCTTAAGCAATCAGCCCCAGCATTTT; CDR3aa: CASSDGGLSNQPQHF; d_gene: -; j_gene: TRBJ1-5; abundance: -; v_gene: TRBV2
CDR3nt: TGTGCCAGCTCACCTGCAGGCGCCTCTGGAAACACCATATATTTT; CDR3aa: CASSPAGASGNTIYF; d_gene: -; j_gene: TRBJ1-3; abundance: -; v_gene: TRBV18
CDR3nt: TGTGCCAGTAGTCAATCGTGGGGAGTCAATCAGCCCCGGCATTTT; CDR3aa: CASSQSWGVNQPRHF; d_gene: -; j_gene: TRBJ1-5; abundance: -; v_gene: TRBV19
CDR3nt: TGTGCCAGCAGCCTCCCGGGACAGGGGTCCTATGGCTACACCTTC; CDR3aa: CASSLPGQGSYGYTF; d_gene: TRBD1; j_gene: TRBJ1-2; abundance: -; v_gene: TRBV7-2
CDR3nt: TGTGCCAGTAGTCCAGACCGACAGGGACACACCGGGGAGCTGTTTTTT; CDR3aa: CASSPDRQGHTGELFF; d_gene: TRBD1; j_gene: TRBJ2-2; abundance: once; v_gene: TRBV19
CDR3nt: TGTGCCAGCAGTTACTCGGGGGACATAGGAAACACCATATATTTT; CDR3aa: CASSYSGDIGNTIYF; d_gene: -; j_gene: TRBJ1-3; abundance: -; v_gene: TRBV6-6
CDR3nt: TGTGCCAGTAGTATACCTGGTAGGGGCAGGAGCAACTATGGCTACACCTTC; CDR3aa: CASSIPGRGRSNYGYTF; d_gene: -; j_gene: TRBJ1-2; abundance: -; v_gene: TRBV19
CDR3nt: TGTGCCAGCAGCGTAGGGACTAGCGGGGGAGAGACCCAGTACTTC; CDR3aa: CASSVGTSGGETQYF; d_gene: TRBD2; j_gene: TRBJ2-5; abundance: -; v_gene: TRBV5-5
CDR3nt: TGTGCCAGCAGCTCCCCCCCGGGGAGTACTGAAGCTTTCTTT; CDR3aa: CASSSPPGSTEAFF; d_gene: -; j_gene: TRBJ1-1; abundance: -; v_gene: TRBV7-9
CDR3nt: TGCGCCAGCAGTGGTTGGCAGGGGAGCACCTACGAGCAGTACTTC; CDR3aa: CASSGWQGSTYEQYF; d_gene: -; j_gene: TRBJ2-7; abundance: -; v_gene: TRBV10-1
CDR3nt: TGCGCCAGCAGCTTGCGGGACAGTAATGAAAAACTGTTTTTT; CDR3aa: CASSLRDSNEKLFF; d_gene: TRBD1; j_gene: TRBJ1-4; abundance: -; v_gene: TRBV5-1
CDR3nt: TGTGCCAGCAGTGTTAGTGGGACAACTTATGGCTACACCTTC; CDR3aa: CASSVSGTTYGYTF; d_gene: -; j_gene: TRBJ1-2; abundance: -; v_gene: TRBV6-4
CDR3nt: TGTGCCAGCAGTGAGACTACTCTGGGGGATACGCAGTATTTT; CDR3aa: CASSETTLGDTQYF; d_gene: -; j_gene: TRBJ2-3; abundance: -; v_gene: TRBV6-1
CDR3nt: TGTGCCAGCAGCTTATCCCGACAGGCCTCTGGAAACACCATATATTTT; CDR3aa: CASSLSRQASGNTIYF; d_gene: -; j_gene: TRBJ1-3; abundance: -; v_gene: TRBV7-9
CDR3nt: TGTGCCAGCTCTCGTCCAGGGACCGGGGAGCTGTTTTTT; CDR3aa: CASSRPGTGELFF; d_gene: -; j_gene: TRBJ2-2; abundance: -; v_gene: TRBV7-9
CDR3nt: TGTGCCAGCAGCTTTCGGATGACTCGACTACCCGTTCAGTACTTC; CDR3aa: CASSFRMTRLPVQYF; d_gene: -; j_gene: TRBJ2-4; abundance: -; v_gene: TRBV11-2
CDR3nt: TGTGCCAGCAGCGTGGCTAGCGGAAGCACAGATACGCAGTATTTT; CDR3aa: CASSVASGSTDTQYF; d_gene: TRBD2; j_gene: TRBJ2-3; abundance: -; v_gene: TRBV9
CDR3nt: TGTGCCAGCTCAGGGCTTGTTAGCGGGGGCCGCTACGAGCAGTACTTC; CDR3aa: CASSGLVSGGRYEQYF; d_gene: TRBD2; j_gene: TRBJ2-7; abundance: -; v_gene: TRBV18
CDR3nt: TGTGCCATCAGTGGTGGACAGTTTAGCAATCAGCCCCAGCATTTT; CDR3aa: CAISGGQFSNQPQHF; d_gene: -; j_gene: TRBJ1-5; abundance: -; v_gene: TRBV10-3
CDR3nt: TGTGCCTGGGTACCGACCCCAGCCTCTGGAAACACCATATATTTT; CDR3aa: CAWVPTPASGNTIYF; d_gene: -; j_gene: TRBJ1-3; abundance: -; v_gene: TRBV30
CDR3nt: TGTGCCAGCAGGAGGACAGGGTCCCACGAGCAGTACTTC; CDR3aa: CASRRTGSHEQYF; d_gene: TRBD1; j_gene: TRBJ2-7; abundance: -; v_gene: TRBV6-1
CDR3nt: TGTGCCAGCAGTTTATCGGGGGGAACCCCCTACAATGAGCAGTTCTTC; CDR3aa: CASSLSGGTPYNEQFF; d_gene: -; j_gene: TRBJ2-1; abundance: -; v_gene: TRBV27
CDR3nt: TGTGCCAGCAGCGCGGTGGTCGGGGATGGCTACACCTTC; CDR3aa: CASSAVVGDGYTF; d_gene: -; j_gene: TRBJ1-2; abundance: -; v_gene: TRBV7-6
CDR3nt: TGCGCCAGCAGAACAGTCGATTTAACCGGGGAGCTGTTTTTT; CDR3aa: CASRTVDLTGELFF; d_gene: -; j_gene: TRBJ2-2; abundance: -; v_gene: TRBV5-1
CDR3nt: TGTGCCAGCTCAACCGACAGGGGGAAATACGAGCAGTACTTC; CDR3aa: CASSTDRGKYEQYF; d_gene: TRBD1; j_gene: TRBJ2-7; abundance: -; v_gene: TRBV18
CDR3nt: TGTGCCAGCAGTTGGACAGCTAGCAATCAGCCCCAGCATTTT; CDR3aa: CASSWTASNQPQHF; d_gene: -; j_gene: TRBJ1-5; abundance: -; v_gene: TRBV6-5
CDR3nt: TGCGCCAGCAGCACGACAGGATCGGGCACTGAAGCTTTCTTT; CDR3aa: CASSTTGSGTEAFF; d_gene: -; j_gene: TRBJ1-1; abundance: -; v_gene: TRBV5-1
CDR3nt: TGCGCCAGCAGCTTTCCGGGGGTCTATGGCTACACCTTC; CDR3aa: CASSFPGVYGYTF; d_gene: -; j_gene: TRBJ1-2; abundance: -; v_gene: TRBV5-1
CDR3nt: TGTGCCAGCCGGTCGGCAGGACAGGGTGGAGATACGCAGTATTTT; CDR3aa: CASRSAGQGGDTQYF; d_gene: TRBD1; j_gene: TRBJ2-3; abundance: -; v_gene: TRBV2
CDR3nt: TGTGCCAGCAGCGGCAGGGTTTTATCCGGGGAGCTGTTTTTT; CDR3aa: CASSGRVLSGELFF; d_gene: -; j_gene: TRBJ2-2; abundance: -; v_gene: TRBV5-4
CDR3nt: TGTGCCAGCAGTTACTCTAGCGGGGGAGGTTACGAGCAGTACTTC; CDR3aa: CASSYSSGGGYEQYF; d_gene: TRBD2; j_gene: TRBJ2-7; abundance: -; v_gene: TRBV6-6
CDR3nt: TGTGCCAGCAGCCCGGGGCCTCGGGAGCAGTACTTC; CDR3aa: CASSPGPREQYF; d_gene: -; j_gene: TRBJ2-7; abundance: -; v_gene: TRBV6-5
CDR3nt: TGTGCCAGCAGCTTGATGGCGGGGTCTAAATACGAGCAGTTCTTC; CDR3aa: CASSLMAGSKYEQFF; d_gene: -; j_gene: TRBJ2-1; abundance: -; v_gene: TRBV5-5
CDR3nt: TGCAGCTACGAGCGACAGAACACTGAAGCTTTCTTT; CDR3aa: CSYERQNTEAFF; d_gene: -; j_gene: TRBJ1-1; abundance: medium-sized; v_gene: TRBV29-1
CDR3nt: TGTGCCAGTAGCGGGAGCGGGGTGGGTGTCACCGGGGAGCTGTTTTTT; CDR3aa: CASSGSGVGVTGELFF; d_gene: TRBD2; j_gene: TRBJ2-2; abundance: once; v_gene: TRBV19
CDR3nt: TGTGCCAGTAAAGGGCTAGCGGGGGGCTGGGATACGCAGTATTTT; CDR3aa: CASKGLAGGWDTQYF; d_gene: TRBD2; j_gene: TRBJ2-3; abundance: -; v_gene: TRBV6-1
CDR3nt: TGTGCCAGCAGACAGGGGCGCTCGATGAACACTGAAGCTTTCTTT; CDR3aa: CASRQGRSMNTEAFF; d_gene: TRBD1; j_gene: TRBJ1-1; abundance: -; v_gene: TRBV6-5
CDR3nt: TGCAGCGTTGGTGAGAGGGGCGGGGAGCTGTTTTTT; CDR3aa: CSVGERGGELFF; d_gene: -; j_gene: TRBJ2-2; abundance: once; v_gene: TRBV29-1
CDR3nt: TGTGCCAGCAGAGGCCTGGGACAGGGGGGGAACGAGCAGTACTTC; CDR3aa: CASRGLGQGGNEQYF; d_gene: TRBD1; j_gene: TRBJ2-7; abundance: -; v_gene: TRBV27
CDR3nt: TGTGCCACGCCAGGGACGACTGCAAATAATTCACCCCTCCACTTT; CDR3aa: CATPGTTANNSPLHF; d_gene: -; j_gene: TRBJ1-6; abundance: -; v_gene: TRBV28
CDR3nt: TGTGCCAGCACCCCTTCACGGTCTGGGGCCAACGTCCTGACTTTC; CDR3aa: CASTPSRSGANVLTF; d_gene: -; j_gene: TRBJ2-6; abundance: -; v_gene: TRBV5-8
CDR3nt: TGCGCCAGCAGCTTGGGTGTCAGCTTAGAAGAAAAACTGTTTTTT; CDR3aa: CASSLGVSLEEKLFF; d_gene: -; j_gene: TRBJ1-4; abundance: medium-sized; v_gene: TRBV5-1
CDR3nt: TGTGCCAGTACTAGGGGGATTCAGCCCCAGCATTTT; CDR3aa: CASTRGIQPQHF; d_gene: -; j_gene: TRBJ1-5; abundance: -; v_gene: TRBV19